This TCR beta chain is from a study of blood T cell repertoires in COVID-19. Sequencing used immunoSEQ multiplex PCR; TCRdb keeps in-frame clones, though not all of them. In the table there are about 350,000 clones, about 88% of which are singletons. J lost 4 bases, V lost 5 bases, and 10 bases had no gene match. CDR1 and CDR2 from the germline V gene are SGHVS and FQNEAQ. The CDR3 spans 15 residues. This chain uses TRBV7-8 with TRBJ1-2; TRBD1 aligns across 7 bases. The clonotype comes from a woman aged 55-75 years with COVID-19, enrolled during active disease. The sample consisted of peripheral blood. The CDR3 region is CASSGDRASLYGYTF. CDR3 nucleotide sequence: TGTGCCAGCAGCGGTGACAGGGCCTCCCTCTATGGCTACACCTTC.